This T cell receptor (beta chain) was found in a study of CD8+ T cells in alopecia areata (dated by TCRdb to 2016 to 2019). Some background on the complete study: Treated patients were enrolled in an open-label pilot trial of oral tofacitinib, 5 to 10 mg twice daily, for moderate-to-severe alopecia areata. For the treated patients, the SALT score, which quantifies what percentage of scalp surface area is affected, served as the measure of disease severity. Scalp clonality was compared across normal scalp (n=4), patchy alopecia areata scalp (n=8), and alopecia totalis/universalis scalp (n=8). In both human patients and the C3H/HeJ mouse model, the study applied high-throughput TCRbeta sequencing to look at T cell clonal expansion in alopecia areata. TCRbeta CDR3 regions were amplified by immunoSEQ multiplex PCR using 35 Vbeta forward and 13 Jbeta reverse primers. Human TCRbeta sequencing covered scalp tissue and sorted CD4+ and CD8+ peripheral blood T cells from patchy and totalis/universalis alopecia areata patients and healthy controls. RNA came from the PAXgene miRNA kit for fixed scalp, the miRNeasy kit for PBMCs, and the RNeasy kit for mouse skin. Patients stayed on tofacitinib for 6 to 18 months and then had 6 months of follow-up off drug so that delayed response and recurrence could be assessed. Biopsies were taken from tofacitinib-treated patients at baseline and at 4 and 24 weeks of treatment, and a later scalp biopsy was taken in several of the tofacitinib-treated patients.

Library generation was performed with the immunoSEQ multiplex PCR assay. RNA was extracted from all samples and reverse transcribed into cDNA, which served as template for TCR sequencing. First-strand cDNA was synthesized using SuperScript III with a 2:1 mix of oligo-dT and random hexamers. A synthetic immune receptor repertoire was used to assess amplification bias, and residual bias was removed computationally. Concerning the study's data processing: After raw reads were preprocessed to remove errors, the CDR3 was defined following IMGT conventions as running from the conserved cysteine to phenylalanine. Clonality was calculated as 1 minus Shannon entropy normalized by log2 of the number of productive unique TCRs. Whether scalp clones were CD4 or CD8 was inferred by matching scalp TCRbeta sequences against CD4 and CD8 repertoires sorted from blood. TCRdb re-hosts the immuneACCESS table, in-frame sequences only. Its copies lack some clones; in the studies checked, an unresolved V gene accounts for under half of them, and the cause for the rest is not known. V and J calls and clone size are copied from that table; D and trimming were computed from the DNA. The table for this sample lists fewer than 250,000 clones; around 65% of them were counted only once. The ten most abundant clones make up roughly 4.2% of the sample.

Worth noting for this clone: What antigen it recognizes has not been identified. No clone much larger than this one lies a single base away; base qualities are absent.

In the paper's terms, the time point label means: four to five weeks on oral tofacitinib. The treatment or condition label on this specimen signifies: oral pan-JAK inhibitor, 5-10 mg twice daily. Lesional scalp punch biopsies and peripheral blood were obtained from alopecia areata patients. PBMCs were separated by density centrifugation and stained for CD3, CD4 and CD8, after which CD4+ and CD8+ T cells were sorted on a FACSAria. Including the terminal cysteine and phenylalanine, the CDR3 comprises 14 residues. The read is trimmed to its CDR3 DNA, 42 bases read in frame from base 1. Here V drops 4 bases and J drops 4 bases, and the junction holds 6 bases not matched to any gene. The germline V gene (reference sequence) sets CDR1 to LNHDA and CDR2 to SQIVND. The paper's findings and limits, for the study overall: The treated cohort was small, with a single nonresponder, so links between baseline CD8+ expansion and response need larger studies. Compared with normal scalp, lesional scalp had higher clonality and more expanded CD8+ clones, particularly in alopecia totalis/universalis, a pattern that suggests antigenic drive. Unlike mouse skin, where gammadelta T cells dominate, normal human skin contains resident alphabeta T cells that get sequenced too, which complicates analysis of the scalp TCR repertoire. Tofacitinib significantly lowered scalp clonality and the number of expanded CD8+ clones among the top 100 scalp clones. Shared TCR sequences between patients were less evident than in mice, which may be partly attributable to HLA diversity in the patient population. During tofacitinib treatment, many expanded lesional clones stuck around in both scalp and blood, and this persistence may partly explain why relapse happens after treatment is stopped.

This TCR was sampled from a human donor with alopecia areata. The chain links TRBV19 with TRBJ1-2; TRBD1 lines up with 7 middle nucleotides. The material was CD4+ T cells sorted from blood, obtained at week 4, from a patient treated with tofacitinib. At the DNA level, the sequence is TGTGCCAGTAGTACCGGGACAGCAGGCTATGGCTACACCTTC. This codes for CASSTGTAGYGYTF.